Listed below are T cell receptor beta chains from one sample, sequenced in a study of T cell repertoires in cytomegalovirus infection. Their specific antigens are unknown. TCRdb re-analysed the reads in MiXCR, keeping a single row per CDR3 protein. The sample includes about 920,000 distinct CDR3 sequences, roughly 31% of them seen just once. The specimen comprised cultured CD8+ T cells from PBMCs, sampled from culture after CMV antigen stimulation. Every receptor here comes from a human donor in good health (CMV status not recorded). Some clones in this sample may be carry-over from other donors' samples. Both conserved end residues are part of each CDR3. D genes are given only for firm matches. Only part of the rows carry a size: once, few, many, or a class if the clone is expanded.

J,D,size,V,length,CDR3,DNA
TRBJ2-1,TRBD2,NA,TRBV7-9,14,CASRSGGGGYEQFF,TGTGCCAGCAGAAGCGGGGGCGGAGGGTATGAGCAGTTCTTC
TRBJ2-7,NA,NA,TRBV12-3/TRBV12-4,16,CASSPPRYRDPYEQYF,TGTGCCAGCAGTCCCCCCAGATACAGGGATCCCTACGAGCAGTACTTC
TRBJ2-3,NA,few,TRBV7-3,13,CASSWSFTDTQYF,TGTGCCAGCAGCTGGAGCTTCACAGATACGCAGTATTTT
TRBJ2-3,TRBD2,many,TRBV7-8,16,CASSLSGGDFTDTQYF,TGTGCCAGCAGCTTAAGCGGGGGGGACTTCACAGATACGCAGTATTTT
TRBJ2-3,TRBD2,NA,TRBV5-4,16,CASSLIAGVGTDTQYF,TGTGCCAGCAGCTTGATCGCGGGGGTCGGGACAGATACGCAGTATTTT
TRBJ1-2,NA,NA,TRBV19,15,CASRIQPGRFEGYTF,TGTGCCAGTAGGATACAACCAGGGAGATTTGAGGGCTACACCTTC
TRBJ2-1,NA,NA,TRBV9,14,CASSVGAGSDEQFF,TGTGCCAGCAGCGTAGGGGCGGGGAGCGATGAGCAGTTCTTC
TRBJ2-1,NA,few,TRBV11-2,15,CASSSLREPYNEQFF,TGTGCCAGCAGCTCACTCAGGGAACCCTACAATGAGCAGTTCTTC
TRBJ2-1,TRBD1,NA,TRBV19,17,CASSLRYRDRAYNEQFF,TGTGCCAGTAGTCTCCGCTACCGGGACAGGGCATACAATGAGCAGTTCTTC
TRBJ2-1,NA,few,TRBV13,16,CASSFGGGVSYNEQFF,TGTGCCAGCAGCTTCGGGGGCGGGGTTTCCTACAATGAGCAGTTCTTC
TRBJ2-1,NA,NA,TRBV29-1,14,CSVETAEWYNEQFF,TGCAGCGTTGAAACCGCCGAGTGGTACAATGAGCAGTTCTTC
TRBJ1-5,NA,NA,TRBV18,14,CASSPGTPTGPQHF,TGTGCCAGCTCACCAGGGACACCGACCGGGCCCCAGCATTTT
TRBJ2-3,TRBD2,NA,TRBV7-6,15,CASSWLAGRGDTQYF,TGTGCCAGCAGCTGGTTAGCGGGGAGGGGAGATACGCAGTATTTT
TRBJ2-1,NA,NA,TRBV19,14,CASSPGVIYNEQFF,TGTGCCAGTAGTCCCGGAGTCATCTACAATGAGCAGTTCTTC
TRBJ1-1,NA,NA,TRBV7-9,14,CVSSFEVMNTEAFF,TGTGTCAGCAGCTTCGAAGTTATGAACACTGAAGCTTTCTTT
TRBJ2-2,TRBD1,few,TRBV6-1,15,CASGEDRVGTGELFF,TGTGCCAGCGGTGAGGACAGGGTGGGCACCGGGGAGCTGTTTTTT
TRBJ1-5,NA,NA,TRBV7-6,18,CTSSALSSSRYSNQPQHF,TGTACCAGCAGCGCTCTAAGTTCGAGCCGTTATAGCAATCAGCCCCAGCATTTT
TRBJ2-1,TRBD1,NA,TRBV24-1,14,CATSDSTGGNEQFF,TGTGCCACCAGTGATTCGACAGGGGGAAATGAGCAGTTCTTC